This TCR beta chain was sequenced during a study of blood T cell repertoires in COVID-19. Overall study context: The samples span acute and convalescent COVID-19 from the United States, Italy and Spain. The cDNA or gDNA used as material had been derived from T cells, B-cell-depleted T cells, or PBMCs.

V shed 8 bases and J 1 base; nucleotides not matched to a gene: 11. This CDR3 contains 16 residues. Germline V gene lookup returns CDR1 SGHTA and CDR2 FQGTGA. Source study methods: Amplification of reference gene primers was used by the study to estimate nucleated cell counts. Method: immunoSEQ multiplex PCR; TCRdb's copy keeps in-frame clones and lacks some. V, J and clone size derive from that table, while D and trimming were established from the DNA sequence. There are 60,000 to 85,000 clones in the sample; 80% to 90% occur only once, and roughly 4.5% lies in the top ten. This clonotype was sampled from a woman between 45 and 60 years old with active COVID-19. The chain is built from TRBV7-3 and TRBJ2-1, with 7 bases aligning to TRBD2. The sequencing sample was made of peripheral blood. CDR3: CASGKGAGLSYNEQFF. The CDR3 region has the DNA TGTGCCAGCGGCAAGGGAGCGGGACTTTCCTACAATGAGCAGTTCTTC.